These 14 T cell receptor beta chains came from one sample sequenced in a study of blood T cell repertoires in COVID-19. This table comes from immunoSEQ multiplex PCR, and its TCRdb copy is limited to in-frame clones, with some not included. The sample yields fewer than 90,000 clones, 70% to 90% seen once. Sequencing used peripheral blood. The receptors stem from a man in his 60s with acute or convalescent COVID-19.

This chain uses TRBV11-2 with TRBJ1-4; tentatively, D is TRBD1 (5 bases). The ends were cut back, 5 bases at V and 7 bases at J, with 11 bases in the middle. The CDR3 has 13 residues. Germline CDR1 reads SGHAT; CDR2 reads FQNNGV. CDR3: CASSPLGVEKLFF. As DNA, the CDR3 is TGTGCCAGCAGCCCTCTAGGGGTTGAAAAACTGTTTTTT.

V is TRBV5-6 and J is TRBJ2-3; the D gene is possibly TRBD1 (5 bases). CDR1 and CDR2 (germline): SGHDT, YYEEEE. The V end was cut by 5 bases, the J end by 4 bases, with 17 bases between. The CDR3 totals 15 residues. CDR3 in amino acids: CASSSWTISSDTQYF. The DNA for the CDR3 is TGTGCCAGCAGTTCATGGACAATTTCGTCAGATACGCAGTATTTT.

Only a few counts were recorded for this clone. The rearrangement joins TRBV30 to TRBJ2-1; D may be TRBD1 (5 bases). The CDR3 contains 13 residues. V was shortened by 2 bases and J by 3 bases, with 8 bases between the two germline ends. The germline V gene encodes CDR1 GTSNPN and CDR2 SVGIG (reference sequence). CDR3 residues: CAWSTDSYNEQFF. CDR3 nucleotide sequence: TGTGCCTGGAGTACCGACAGCTACAATGAGCAGTTCTTC.

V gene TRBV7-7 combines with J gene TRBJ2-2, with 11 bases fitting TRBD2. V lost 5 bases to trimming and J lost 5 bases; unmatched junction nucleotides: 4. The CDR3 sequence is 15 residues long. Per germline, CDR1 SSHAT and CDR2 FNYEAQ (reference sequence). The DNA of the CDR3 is TGTGCCAGCAGCCCAGGGACTAGCGGAACCGGGGAGCTGTTTTTT. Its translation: CASSPGTSGTGELFF. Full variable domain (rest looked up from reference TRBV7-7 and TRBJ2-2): GAGVSQSPRYKVTKRGQDVTLRCDPISSHATLYWYQQALGQGPEFLTYFNYEAQPDKSGLPSDRFSAERPEGSISTLTIQRTEQRDSAMYRCASSPGTSGTGELFFGEGSRLTVL.

CDR3 region: CASSRQENTGELFF. CDR3 DNA sequence: TGTGCCAGCAGTAGACAAGAAAACACCGGGGAGCTGTTTTTT. The V call is TRBV5-4, the J call TRBJ2-2; no clear D. The V gene lost 5 bases and the J gene lost 2 bases, with 10 bases spanning the gap. The CDR3 is 14 amino acids. Germline CDR1 SGHNT, CDR2 YYREEE (reference sequence). The whole variable domain, remainder taken from reference TRBV5-4 and TRBJ2-2, is ETGVTQSPTHLIKTRGQQVTLRCSSQSGHNTVSWYQQALGQGPQFIFQYYREEENGRGNFPPRFSGLQFPNYSSELNVNALELDDSALYLCASSRQENTGELFFGEGSRLTVL.

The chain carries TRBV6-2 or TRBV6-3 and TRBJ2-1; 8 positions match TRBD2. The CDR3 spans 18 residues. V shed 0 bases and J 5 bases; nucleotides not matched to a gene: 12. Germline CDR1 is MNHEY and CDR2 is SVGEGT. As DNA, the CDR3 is TGTGCCAGCAGTTACTCCCTCCAGGAAGCGGGAGTGCACAATGAGCAGTTCTTC. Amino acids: CASSYSLQEAGVHNEQFF.

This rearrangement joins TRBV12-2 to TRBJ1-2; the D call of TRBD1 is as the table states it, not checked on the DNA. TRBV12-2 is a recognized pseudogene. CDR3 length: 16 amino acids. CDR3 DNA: TGTGCAAGTCGCTTAGACCAACGGACAGGGCCGCGTAGTATGACCTTC. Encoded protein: CASRLDQRTGPRSMTF.

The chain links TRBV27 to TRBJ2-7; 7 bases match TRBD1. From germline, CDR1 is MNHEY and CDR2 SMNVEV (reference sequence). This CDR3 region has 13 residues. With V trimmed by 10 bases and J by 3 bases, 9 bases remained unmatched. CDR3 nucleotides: TGTGCCACCAAAAGACAGGGCAACTACGAGCAGTACTTC. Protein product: CATKRQGNYEQYF.

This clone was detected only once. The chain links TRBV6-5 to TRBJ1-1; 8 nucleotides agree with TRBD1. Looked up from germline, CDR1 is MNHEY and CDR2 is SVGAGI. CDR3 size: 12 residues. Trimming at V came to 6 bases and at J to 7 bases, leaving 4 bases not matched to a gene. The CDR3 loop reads CASRGQGREAFF. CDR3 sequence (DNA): TGTGCCAGCAGAGGACAGGGCCGTGAAGCTTTCTTT.

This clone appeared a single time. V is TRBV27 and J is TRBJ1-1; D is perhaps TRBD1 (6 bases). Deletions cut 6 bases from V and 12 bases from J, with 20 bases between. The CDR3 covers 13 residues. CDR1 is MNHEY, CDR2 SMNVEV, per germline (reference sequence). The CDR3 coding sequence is TGTGCCAGCAGGACACCCGACAGGATAAGGTCTTTCTTT. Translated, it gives CASRTPDRIRSFF.

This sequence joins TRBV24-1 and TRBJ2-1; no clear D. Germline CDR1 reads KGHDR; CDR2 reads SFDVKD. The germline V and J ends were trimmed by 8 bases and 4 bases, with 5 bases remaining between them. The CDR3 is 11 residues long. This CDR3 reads CATKQYNEQFF. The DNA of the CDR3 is TGTGCCACCAAACAGTACAATGAGCAGTTCTTC.

In nucleotides, the CDR3 is TGTGCCAGCAGTTTAAAAATGGTGAGCGGGAGGACAGATACGCAGTATTTT. It translates to CASSLKMVSGRTDTQYF. J is TRBJ2-3 and V is TRBV27; 9 positions agree with TRBD2. CDR1 and CDR2 from the germline V gene are MNHEY and SMNVEV (reference sequence). This CDR3 is 17 amino acids long. V trimming: 2 bases; J trimming: 3 bases; junction bases outside the gene matches: 9.

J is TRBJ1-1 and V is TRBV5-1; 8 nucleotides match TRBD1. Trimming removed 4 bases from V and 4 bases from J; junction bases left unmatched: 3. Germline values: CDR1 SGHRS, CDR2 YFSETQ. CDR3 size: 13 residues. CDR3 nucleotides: TGCGCCAGCAGCCCAGGGACAGGCACTGAAGCTTTCTTT. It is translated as CASSPGTGTEAFF.

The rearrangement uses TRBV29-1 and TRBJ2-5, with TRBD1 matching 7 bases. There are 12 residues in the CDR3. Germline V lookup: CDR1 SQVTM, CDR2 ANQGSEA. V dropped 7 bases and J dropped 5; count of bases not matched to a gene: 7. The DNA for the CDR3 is TGCAGCGCGACAGGGCGGCGGGAGACCCAGTACTTC. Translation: CSATGRRETQYF.